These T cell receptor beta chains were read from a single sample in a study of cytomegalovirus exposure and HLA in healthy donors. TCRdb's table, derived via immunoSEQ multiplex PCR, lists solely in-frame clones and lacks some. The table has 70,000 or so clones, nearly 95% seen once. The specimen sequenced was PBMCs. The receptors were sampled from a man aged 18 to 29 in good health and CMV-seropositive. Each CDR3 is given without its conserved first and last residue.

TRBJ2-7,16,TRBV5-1,ASSLEPPLPSLGYEQY
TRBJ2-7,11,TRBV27,ASSGTTGVEQY
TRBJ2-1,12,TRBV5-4,ASSGGLAGDEQF
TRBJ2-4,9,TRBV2,ASGTSNIQY
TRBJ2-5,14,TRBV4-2,ASSQAAGAGEETQY
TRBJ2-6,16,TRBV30,AWSPQGLAGSGANVLT
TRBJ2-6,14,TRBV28,ASGLGARAGANVLT
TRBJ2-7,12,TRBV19,ASSKRQERSEQY
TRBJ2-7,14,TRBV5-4,ASSFGLAGGSGEQY
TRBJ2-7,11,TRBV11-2,ASSSDRGGEQY
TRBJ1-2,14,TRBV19,ASSMTPISQADGYT
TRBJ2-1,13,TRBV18,ASSRGQGTYNEQF
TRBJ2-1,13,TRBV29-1,SVGASGKNHNEQF
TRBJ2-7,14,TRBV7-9,ASSPGTSGSAYEQY
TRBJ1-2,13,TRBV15,ATSRGGLPNYGYT
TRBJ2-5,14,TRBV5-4,ASSLARTGKGETQY
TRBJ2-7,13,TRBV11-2,ASSLGSGSSYEQY
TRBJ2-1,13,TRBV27,ASSFRGETYNEQF
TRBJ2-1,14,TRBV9,ASSVASGQGYNEQF
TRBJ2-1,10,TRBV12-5,ASGLDNNEQF
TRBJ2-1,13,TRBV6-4,ASSDEASGHNEQF
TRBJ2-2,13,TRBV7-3,ASRKEATRTGELF